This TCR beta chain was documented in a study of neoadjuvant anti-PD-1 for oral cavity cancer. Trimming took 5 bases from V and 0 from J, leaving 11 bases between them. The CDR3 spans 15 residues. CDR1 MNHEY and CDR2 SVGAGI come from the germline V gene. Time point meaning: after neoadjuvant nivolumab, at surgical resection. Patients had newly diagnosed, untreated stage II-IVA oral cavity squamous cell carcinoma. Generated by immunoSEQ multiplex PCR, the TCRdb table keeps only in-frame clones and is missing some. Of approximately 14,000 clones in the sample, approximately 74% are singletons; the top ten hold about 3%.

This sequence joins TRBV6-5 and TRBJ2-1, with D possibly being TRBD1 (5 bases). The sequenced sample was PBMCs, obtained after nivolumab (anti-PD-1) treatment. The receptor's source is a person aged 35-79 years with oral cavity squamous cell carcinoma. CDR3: CASSPDTSSYNEQFF. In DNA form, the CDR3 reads TGTGCCAGCAGTCCGGACACGAGCTCCTACAATGAGCAGTTCTTC.